This passage covers 6 T cell receptor beta chains from one sample sequenced in a study of blood T cell repertoires in COVID-19. Sequenced by immunoSEQ multiplex PCR; TCRdb stores in-frame clones only, minus some. The profile shows approximately 300,000 clones, 87% of them singletons. Sequencing used peripheral blood. These receptors all stem from a man in his fifties or sixties with active or convalescent COVID-19.

The J gene is TRBJ1-1, the V gene TRBV5-5; 8 bases align to TRBD1. Germline V gene data show CDR1 as SGHKS and CDR2 as YYEKEE (reference sequence). V shed 4 bases, J shed 4 bases, and the junction held 12 bases outside the gene matches. The CDR3 consists of 16 residues. CDR3 sequence: CASSHTGQGLFTEAFF. For the CDR3, the DNA is TGTGCCAGCAGCCACACCGGACAGGGACTCTTCACTGAAGCTTTCTTT.

The chain carries TRBV20-1 and TRBJ1-5; maybe TRBD1 (5 bases). This CDR3 contains 18 residues. Trimming removed 3 bases from V and 0 bases from J, with 21 bases in between. CDR1 and CDR2 (germline): DFQATT, SNEGSKA (reference sequence). This CDR3 is CSASWGRGPMYSNQPQHF. CDR3 DNA sequence: TGCAGTGCTAGTTGGGGCCGTGGACCGATGTATAGCAATCAGCCCCAGCATTTT.

The genes are TRBV15 and TRBJ1-1, with D unclear. This CDR3 is built from 15 residues. V gave up 3 bases and J gave up 1 base, with 12 bases separating them. Germline assignment: CDR1 LNHNV and CDR2 YYDKDF (reference sequence). The CDR3 sequence is CATSRGGEGNTEAFF. The DNA for the CDR3 is TGTGCCACCAGCAGGGGAGGAGAGGGGAACACTGAAGCTTTCTTT.

The chain couples TRBV5-1 to TRBJ2-4; D is perhaps TRBD2 (5 bases). Between the trimmed V and J ends, which lost 5 bases and 6 bases, there was a span of 15 bases. The germline CDR1 and CDR2 sequences are SGHRS and YFSETQ. This CDR3 spans 14 amino acids. The CDR3 loop reads CASRSSRDGNIQYF. The CDR3 DNA is TGCGCCAGCAGATCGAGTCGGGATGGAAACATTCAGTACTTC.

The rearrangement links TRBV3-1 (or the pseudogene TRBV3-2) to TRBJ2-7; 9 bases are a match to TRBD1. CDR3 length equals 15 residues. Germline V lookup: CDR1 LGHDT, CDR2 YNNKEL (reference sequence). The V segment lost 1 base and the J segment 4 bases; nucleotides outside the gene matches: 5. CDR3 DNA sequence: TGTGCCAGCAGCCAAGCCGGGACAGGGAATTACGAGCAGTACTTC. Translation: CASSQAGTGNYEQYF.

The chain has TRBV6-5 and TRBJ1-5, with 8 nucleotides matching TRBD1. Germline V CDR1 and CDR2: MNHEY, SVGAGI. CDR3 length equals 13 residues. V was pared by 7 bases and J by 6 bases, with 5 bases of the junction left unmatched. The CDR3 region is CASKRQGSQPQHF. The DNA for the CDR3 is TGTGCCAGCAAAAGACAGGGGAGTCAGCCCCAGCATTTT.